The rows below give T cell receptor beta chains drawn from one sample of a study of T-cell memory formation after mild COVID-19. TCRdb reprocessed the 5' RACE reads via MiXCR and lists one record per CDR3 protein. The sample has 280,000 or so distinct CDR3 sequences, roughly 8.2% seen once. Sequenced sample: PBMCs or a T cell subset sorted from them (not recorded which). Source of these receptors: a man between 18 and 35 years old who had mild COVID-19 (a few samples of this study predate the infection). Cell type and time point are not known. CDR3s include the opening cysteine and the closing phenylalanine or tryptophan. A D gene is named only where the DNA matches it firmly. Size values are once, few and many counts, or a class for expanded clones, and some rows have none.

D gene: TRBD2
clone size: few
V gene: TRBV4-3
J gene: TRBJ2-4
CDR3 protein: CASSGGTRNIQYF
CDR3 DNA: TGCGCCAGCAGCGGAGGGACTAGGAACATTCAGTACTTC

D gene: NA
clone size: few
V gene: TRBV6-6
J gene: TRBJ2-1
CDR3 protein: CASRLGLVPFF
CDR3 DNA: TGTGCCAGTCGGCTCGGGCTAGTTCCGTTCTTC

D gene: NA
clone size: few
V gene: TRBV2
J gene: TRBJ1-2
CDR3 protein: CASSEQGTGGYTF
CDR3 DNA: TGTGCCAGCAGTGAACAGGGGACGGGAGGCTACACCTTC

D gene: NA
clone size: many
V gene: TRBV6-5
J gene: TRBJ1-2
CDR3 protein: CASSYSRGDYGYTF
CDR3 DNA: TGTGCCAGCAGTTACTCACGCGGGGACTATGGCTACACCTTC

D gene: NA
clone size: NA
V gene: TRBV24-1
J gene: TRBJ2-5
CDR3 protein: CATSDSTFETQYF
CDR3 DNA: TGTGCCACCAGTGATTCTACATTCGAGACCCAGTACTTC

D gene: TRBD2
clone size: NA
V gene: TRBV24-1
J gene: TRBJ2-1
CDR3 protein: CATSGNSGGDYNEQFF
CDR3 DNA: TGTGCCACCAGTGGCAATAGCGGGGGAGACTACAATGAGCAGTTCTTC

D gene: TRBD1
clone size: few
V gene: TRBV20-1
J gene: TRBJ1-2
CDR3 protein: CSARRARQGDGYTF
CDR3 DNA: TGCAGTGCTAGACGTGCCCGCCAGGGGGATGGCTACACCTTC

D gene: NA
clone size: few
V gene: TRBV5-1
J gene: TRBJ2-5
CDR3 protein: CASSLLGRGAQETQYF
CDR3 DNA: TGCGCCAGCAGCTTGCTGGGCAGGGGGGCCCAAGAGACCCAGTACTTC

D gene: NA
clone size: NA
V gene: TRBV9
J gene: TRBJ1-6
CDR3 protein: CASSATDSAGASPLHF
CDR3 DNA: TGTGCCAGCAGCGCAACGGACAGCGCGGGGGCTTCACCCCTCCACTTT

D gene: TRBD1
clone size: few
V gene: TRBV12-5
J gene: TRBJ1-3
CDR3 protein: CASGLVRDREHGNTIYF
CDR3 DNA: TGTGCTAGTGGTTTGGTCCGGGACAGGGAACATGGAAACACCATATATTTT

D gene: NA
clone size: NA
V gene: TRBV12-3/TRBV12-4
J gene: TRBJ1-1
CDR3 protein: CASSFLGVSEAFF
CDR3 DNA: TGTGCCAGCAGTTTTCTGGGGGTATCTGAAGCTTTCTTT

D gene: NA
clone size: many
V gene: TRBV18
J gene: TRBJ2-3
CDR3 protein: CASSPGGTDTQYF
CDR3 DNA: TGTGCCAGCAGCCCCGGGGGCACAGATACGCAGTATTTT

D gene: TRBD1
clone size: many
V gene: TRBV12-3/TRBV12-4
J gene: TRBJ1-2
CDR3 protein: CASRNRDRGRVGYGYTF
CDR3 DNA: TGTGCCAGCAGGAACCGGGACAGGGGGCGTGTCGGCTATGGCTACACCTTC

D gene: TRBD1
clone size: few
V gene: TRBV6-5
J gene: TRBJ1-2
CDR3 protein: CASSFRDRAYGYTF
CDR3 DNA: TGTGCCAGCAGCTTCCGGGACAGGGCATATGGCTACACCTTC

D gene: NA
clone size: few
V gene: TRBV7-9
J gene: TRBJ1-3
CDR3 protein: CASSLLSNTIYF
CDR3 DNA: TGTGCCAGCAGCTTACTTTCCAACACCATATATTTT

D gene: TRBD1
clone size: few
V gene: TRBV27
J gene: TRBJ2-1
CDR3 protein: CASSSDRGDLNEQFF
CDR3 DNA: TGTGCCAGCAGTTCGGACAGGGGGGATCTTAATGAGCAGTTCTTC

D gene: NA
clone size: few
V gene: TRBV5-1
J gene: TRBJ1-5
CDR3 protein: CASSLEGEGQPQHF
CDR3 DNA: TGCGCCAGCAGCTTGGAAGGGGAAGGGCAGCCCCAGCATTTT

D gene: NA
clone size: many
V gene: TRBV10-3
J gene: TRBJ1-1
CDR3 protein: CAIQTDGSEAFF
CDR3 DNA: TGTGCCATCCAGACGGATGGGTCTGAAGCTTTCTTT

D gene: TRBD1
clone size: NA
V gene: TRBV5-1
J gene: TRBJ2-3
CDR3 protein: CASSLSGTGVDTQYF
CDR3 DNA: TGCGCCAGCAGCTTGTCGGGGACAGGGGTGGATACGCAGTATTTT

D gene: NA
clone size: many
V gene: TRBV9
J gene: TRBJ2-2
CDR3 protein: CASSVYGRPGELFF
CDR3 DNA: TGTGCCAGCAGCGTATATGGGAGGCCCGGGGAGCTGTTTTTT

D gene: NA
clone size: many
V gene: TRBV20-1
J gene: TRBJ1-1
CDR3 protein: CSARGRLLTEAFF
CDR3 DNA: TGCAGTGCTAGAGGTCGGTTATTGACTGAAGCTTTCTTT

D gene: NA
clone size: many
V gene: TRBV5-1
J gene: TRBJ2-5
CDR3 protein: CASSFEGGVQETQYF
CDR3 DNA: TGCGCCAGCAGCTTCGAGGGGGGGGTCCAAGAGACCCAGTACTTC

D gene: TRBD2
clone size: few
V gene: TRBV7-2
J gene: TRBJ2-2
CDR3 protein: CASSLTSGGNTGELFF
CDR3 DNA: TGTGCCAGCAGTTTGACTAGCGGGGGTAACACCGGGGAGCTGTTTTTT

D gene: NA
clone size: few
V gene: TRBV7-2
J gene: TRBJ2-7
CDR3 protein: CASSFSRTENSYEQYF
CDR3 DNA: TGTGCCAGCAGCTTTAGTCGGACGGAGAACTCCTACGAGCAGTACTTC

D gene: NA
clone size: NA
V gene: TRBV5-1
J gene: TRBJ2-1
CDR3 protein: CASSLVAGTSYNEQFF
CDR3 DNA: TGCGCCAGCAGCTTGGTAGCAGGTACCTCCTACAATGAGCAGTTCTTC

D gene: NA
clone size: many
V gene: TRBV2
J gene: TRBJ2-7
CDR3 protein: CASSLSGPWYEQYF
CDR3 DNA: TGTGCCAGCAGTCTTTCAGGGCCGTGGTACGAGCAGTACTTC

D gene: NA
clone size: few
V gene: TRBV21-1
J gene: TRBJ2-1
CDR3 protein: CASSKALLTGGEYNEQFF
CDR3 DNA: TGTGCCAGCAGCAAAGCGCTCCTAACGGGGGGCGAATACAATGAGCAGTTCTTC

D gene: TRBD1
clone size: few
V gene: TRBV5-1
J gene: TRBJ2-2
CDR3 protein: CASSLEPQGATGELFF
CDR3 DNA: TGCGCCAGCAGCTTGGAGCCCCAGGGGGCCACCGGGGAGCTGTTTTTT

D gene: NA
clone size: few
V gene: TRBV6-2/TRBV6-3
J gene: TRBJ1-1
CDR3 protein: CASTLTQANTEAFF
CDR3 DNA: TGTGCCAGCACCCTAACCCAGGCGAACACTGAAGCTTTCTTT

D gene: TRBD1
clone size: NA
V gene: TRBV3-1
J gene: TRBJ1-1
CDR3 protein: CASSLTGQGFRNTEAFF
CDR3 DNA: TGTGCCAGCAGCTTGACGGGACAGGGATTTCGGAACACTGAAGCTTTCTTT

D gene: NA
clone size: NA
V gene: TRBV7-2
J gene: TRBJ2-3
CDR3 protein: CASSLGVDGVVYF
CDR3 DNA: TGTGCCAGCAGCTTAGGGGTGGACGGGGTAGTCTATTTT

D gene: TRBD1
clone size: many
V gene: TRBV6-2/TRBV6-3
J gene: TRBJ2-6
CDR3 protein: CASRTGGVGANVLTF
CDR3 DNA: TGTGCCAGCAGGACAGGGGGCGTTGGGGCCAACGTCCTGACTTTC

D gene: NA
clone size: many
V gene: TRBV9
J gene: TRBJ1-1
CDR3 protein: CASSLRGGTEAFF
CDR3 DNA: TGTGCCAGCAGCCTTAGGGGAGGAACTGAAGCTTTCTTT

D gene: NA
clone size: few
V gene: TRBV29-1
J gene: TRBJ1-1
CDR3 protein: CSAQTQTGMNTEAFF
CDR3 DNA: TGCAGCGCCCAAACCCAGACAGGTATGAACACTGAAGCTTTCTTT

D gene: NA
clone size: few
V gene: TRBV20-1
J gene: TRBJ2-5
CDR3 protein: CSALRRGKETQYF
CDR3 DNA: TGCAGTGCCCTACGGCGGGGAAAAGAGACCCAGTACTTC

D gene: TRBD2
clone size: NA
V gene: TRBV12-3/TRBV12-4
J gene: TRBJ2-5
CDR3 protein: CASRPAGGETQYF
CDR3 DNA: TGTGCCAGCAGGCCAGCGGGAGGAGAGACCCAGTACTTC

D gene: NA
clone size: few
V gene: TRBV2
J gene: TRBJ2-5
CDR3 protein: CASSEGEVPPTQYF
CDR3 DNA: TGTGCCAGCAGTGAAGGGGAGGTGCCGCCGACCCAGTACTTC

D gene: NA
clone size: NA
V gene: TRBV20-1
J gene: TRBJ1-1
CDR3 protein: CSSRVDGNTEAFF
CDR3 DNA: TGCAGTTCCAGGGTGGACGGGAACACTGAAGCTTTCTTT

D gene: NA
clone size: NA
V gene: TRBV6-5
J gene: TRBJ1-2
CDR3 protein: CASTPGGRGYTF
CDR3 DNA: TGTGCCAGCACCCCTGGGGGGAGAGGCTACACCTTC

D gene: NA
clone size: NA
V gene: TRBV12-3/TRBV12-4
J gene: TRBJ2-2
CDR3 protein: CAIVFSGGYNKLIF
CDR3 DNA: TGTGCCATCGTGTTTTCTGGTGGCTACAATAAGCTGATTTTT

D gene: NA
clone size: NA
V gene: TRBV7-6
J gene: TRBJ1-6
CDR3 protein: CASSFKWNSPLHF
CDR3 DNA: TGTGCCAGCAGCTTTAAGTGGAATTCACCCCTCCACTTT

D gene: NA
clone size: NA
V gene: TRBV7-9
J gene: TRBJ1-1
CDR3 protein: CASSARMNTEAFF
CDR3 DNA: TGTGCCAGCAGCGCTCGTATGAACACTGAAGCTTTCTTT